Listed below are T cell receptor beta chains from one sample, sequenced in a study of cytomegalovirus exposure and HLA in healthy donors. Method: immunoSEQ multiplex PCR; TCRdb's copy keeps in-frame clones and lacks some. The table lists 150,000 to 200,000 clones, 75% to 85% of them singletons. Sequencing was performed on PBMCs. The receptor source for this set is a woman aged 50 to 60 in good health and CMV-seronegative. Both conserved end residues are trimmed from each CDR3. Some rows mark clone size as missing; the rest say once, few, many or name a class of expanded clone.

>TRBJ1-1|TRBV7-2|NA
ASSLSISGAF
>TRBJ1-2|TRBV18|NA
ASSPDSSYGYT
>TRBJ1-1|TRBV5-1|NA
ASRTELNTEAF
>TRBJ2-2|TRBV9|NA
ASSPTGGFTGELF
>TRBJ1-4|TRBV9|NA
ASSVDGDNEKLF
>TRBJ1-1|TRBV11-1|NA
ASRPLKNTEAF
>TRBJ2-7|TRBV29-1|NA
SVVGRGSYEQY
>TRBJ2-5|TRBV7-3|NA
ASSLTPTVGTSGRAIETQY
>TRBJ1-2|TRBV27|few
ASSSESEGYT
>TRBJ2-2|TRBV7-2|NA
ASSSTPILRELF
>TRBJ1-1|TRBV12-5|few
ASGSGGTPGPEAF
>TRBJ1-1|TRBV19|once
ASSMEQGAMNTEAF
>TRBJ2-1|TRBV4-3|few
ASSQDYDRSGQF
>TRBJ2-5|TRBV29-1|NA
SVDVGQGETQY
>TRBJ1-1|TRBV6-5|NA
ASSYDRGSEAF
>TRBJ2-5|TRBV9|NA
ASSAPQGFQETQY
>TRBJ2-7|TRBV5-4|NA
ASSTDSGNSYEQY
>TRBJ1-1|TRBV19|few
ASITGAVNTEAF
>TRBJ1-1|TRBV5-1|NA
ASSLTSGGPNTEAF
>TRBJ1-2|TRBV6-5|NA
ASSYGHQGGYT
>TRBJ1-2|TRBV19|once
ASSPQEAGVNYGYT
>TRBJ2-7|TRBV13|NA
ASSSTGVGAYEQY
>TRBJ1-1|TRBV18|NA
ASSPKGDGEAF
>TRBJ1-1|TRBV4-3|few
ASSQPGQGPEAF
>TRBJ1-5|TRBV18|once
ASSPPEGPHSNQPQH
>TRBJ2-2|TRBV7-9|few
ASSFTGGANTGELF
>TRBJ2-1|TRBV4-3|NA
ASSQDLPSGSQGQF
>TRBJ1-2|TRBV5-6|NA
ASSRPGGTYGYT
>TRBJ1-1|TRBV7-9|NA
ASSFRAGNMNTEAF
>TRBJ1-1|TRBV7-9|NA
ASSLSYTEAF
>TRBJ2-3|TRBV10-3|NA
AISEGPSGSDTQY
>TRBJ1-1|TRBV7-9|NA
ASSLGGGARTEAF
>TRBJ1-1|TRBV28|NA
ASSLTDNIMNTEAF
>TRBJ2-3|TRBV2|NA
ASRRTSVADTQY
>TRBJ2-7|TRBV27|NA
ASSFSGRAIIREQY
>TRBJ2-7|TRBV28|NA
ASSFDRTGPYEQY
>TRBJ2-5|TRBV6-6|NA
ASSYLQGARETQY
>TRBJ1-5|TRBV6-5|NA
ASSEAFNQPQH
>TRBJ2-7|TRBV10-3|NA
AISDQGPYEQY
>TRBJ1-1|TRBV28|NA
ASRTLSGGMAF
>TRBJ2-5|TRBV18|NA
ASSPTGLQETQY
>TRBJ2-6|TRBV7-8|NA
ASSPTFGSSGANVLT
>TRBJ1-5|TRBV9|few
ASSATGYGNQPQH
>TRBJ1-4|TRBV19|NA
ATEENEKLF